These 6 T cell receptor beta chains share one sample of origin, sequenced in a study of cytomegalovirus exposure and HLA in healthy donors. PCR primers comprised 60 Vbeta and 13 Jbeta primers. Generated by immunoSEQ multiplex PCR, the TCRdb table keeps only in-frame clones and is missing some. The sample's table shows 75,000 to 95,000 clones. The sample taken for sequencing was PBMCs. The receptors stem from a girl aged 5 to 17 in good health and CMV-seropositive.

The V and J genes are TRBV2 and TRBJ1-2; D ambiguous. V was cut by 2 bases and J by 4 bases, with 14 bases left in between. CDR3 length equals 15 residues. CDR1 SNHLY and CDR2 FYNNEI come from the germline V gene. The chain's CDR3 is CASSEPNEDLYGYTF. In nucleotides, the CDR3 is TGTGCCAGCAGTGAACCAAATGAGGATCTCTATGGCTACACCTTC. Drawing the rest from reference TRBV2 and TRBJ1-2, the complete variable domain is EPEVTQTPSHQVTQMGQEVILRCVPISNHLYFYWYRQILGQKVEFLVSFYNNEISEKSEIFDDQFSVERPDGSNFTLKIRSTKLEDSAMYFCASSEPNEDLYGYTFGSGTRLTVV.

The J gene is TRBJ2-7, the V gene TRBV7-9; 7 bases match TRBD1. The CDR3 covers 11 residues. The germline V gene has CDR1 SEHNR and CDR2 FQNEAQ (reference sequence). Germline trimming cut 2 bases from V and 11 bases from J; bases unmatched to any gene: 3. CDR3 residues: CASSLIGQEYF. Here the CDR3 DNA reads TGTGCCAGCAGCTTAATCGGACAGGAGTACTTC.

The CDR3 loop reads CASSVLRATGEQYV. The CDR3 DNA sequence: TGTGCCAGCAGTGTCCTTCGGGCGACGGGGGAGCAGTACGTC. The chain is built from TRBV2 and TRBJ2-7; TRBD2 is a possible D gene (5 bases). The CDR3 extends over 14 amino acids. The V end lost 4 bases, the J end lost 7 bases, and 17 bases lay between the germline ends. CDR1 is SNHLY, CDR2 FYNNEI, per germline.

The chain employs TRBV28 and TRBJ1-2; perhaps TRBD1 as D (6 bases). V gave up 6 bases and J gave up 7 bases, with 9 bases separating them. The CDR3 sequence is 11 residues long. CDR1 is MDHEN, CDR2 SYDVKM, per germline. DNA for the CDR3: TGTGCCAGCAGACAGGGCTCTGGCTACACCTTC. As protein: CASRQGSGYTF.

The V and J genes are TRBV19 and TRBJ2-2, with 8 bases lining up with TRBD2. V was pared by 6 bases and J by 0 bases, with 3 bases of the junction left unmatched. Germline lookup yields CDR1 LNHDA and CDR2 SQIVND (reference sequence). There are 15 residues in the CDR3. This CDR3 reads CASRRGGTNTGELFF. CDR3 DNA sequence: TGTGCCAGTAGGCGCGGGGGGACGAACACCGGGGAGCTGTTTTTT.

This chain uses TRBV7-9 with TRBJ1-2, with TRBD1 matching 7 bases. Losses at the gene ends were 4 bases for V and 4 bases for J; bases not matched to a gene: 6. The germline V gene has CDR1 SEHNR and CDR2 FQNEAQ (reference sequence). The CDR3 covers 14 residues. The chain's CDR3 is CASSSTGVPYGYTF. The CDR3 region has the DNA TGTGCCAGCAGCTCCACAGGGGTTCCCTATGGCTACACCTTC. The full variable domain, completed using reference TRBV7-9 and TRBJ1-2, is DTGVSQNPRHKITKRGQNVTFRCDPISEHNRLYWYRQTLGQGPEFLTYFQNEAQLEKSRLLSDRFSAERPKGSFSTLEIQRTEQGDSAMYLCASSSTGVPYGYTFGSGTRLTVV.